This TCR beta chain was recovered during a study of blood T cell repertoires in COVID-19. At the level of the study: Acute-phase and convalescent COVID-19 samples originated in the United States, Italy and Spain.

Germline V gene sequence: CDR1 MDHEN, CDR2 SYDVKM. With V trimmed by 4 bases and J by 5 bases, 2 bases remained unmatched. The CDR3 length is 14 residues. Original analysis: Reference gene primer amplification gave nucleated cell count estimates. Assay: immunoSEQ multiplex PCR; the TCRdb copy retains only in-frame clones and omits some. That table gives V, J and clone size, and the DNA gave D and trimming. Among approximately 300,000 clones listed, 90% were seen once. The material sequenced was peripheral blood. The chain links TRBV28 to TRBJ2-5, with 12 positions matching TRBD2. This receptor was taken from a woman younger than 45 with COVID-19, enrolled during active disease. CDR3 coding DNA: TGTGCCAGCAGTTCTCTAGCGGGAGGGGAGACCCAGTACTTC. This sequence encodes CASSSLAGGETQYF. The full variable domain, in which reference TRBV28 and TRBJ2-5 provide the parts outside the CDR3, is DVKVTQSSRYLVKRTGEKVFLECVQDMDHENMFWYRQDPGLGLRLIYFSYDVKMKEKGDIPEGYSVSREKKERFSLILESASTNQTSMYLCASSSLAGGETQYFGPGTRLLVL.